This entry lists 27 T cell receptor beta chains sequenced from one sample in a study of shared clonotypes between healthy human individuals. The method was immunoSEQ multiplex PCR; TCRdb's version includes in-frame clones alone and lacks a portion of them. This table holds about 2.3 million clones, under 95% found once. Input material: naive CD4+ T cells from PBMCs. Subset indicated: CD45RA+ positively selected. Every receptor here comes from a man between 18 and 35 years old in good health. Some clones in this sample may be carry-over from other donors' samples.

The CDR3 bases are TGTGCCAGCAGCACCTCTGGAGGGTGGCAGCCCCAGCATTTT. Translation: CASSTSGGWQPQHF. This sequence joins TRBV11-2 and TRBJ1-5; no definite D call. Deletions cut 5 bases from V and 7 bases from J, with 15 bases between. Germline CDR1 reads SGHAT; CDR2 reads FQNNGV. CDR3 length equals 14 residues.

This clone appeared a single time. The rearrangement uses TRBV18 and TRBJ1-5; TRBD1 agrees at 8 bases. Per the germline V gene, CDR1 is KGHSH and CDR2 is LQKENI. After removal of 4 bases from V and 2 bases from J, the junction contained 7 bases not matched to a gene. This CDR3 has 16 amino acids. The CDR3 sequence is CASSRQGSYGNQPQHF. CDR3 sequence (DNA): TGTGCCAGCTCACGACAGGGGAGTTATGGCAATCAGCCCCAGCATTTT.

This chain uses TRBV6-5 with TRBJ1-3, with TRBD1 matching over 9 bases. Losses at the gene ends were 4 bases for V and 0 bases for J; bases not matched to a gene: 4. This CDR3 comprises 16 residues. Germline V gene sequence: CDR1 MNHEY, CDR2 SVGAGI. This CDR3 reads CASSSGTGHSGNTIYF. Written as DNA, the CDR3 is TGTGCCAGCAGTTCCGGGACAGGGCACTCTGGAAACACCATATATTTT.

The chain uses TRBV30 and TRBJ1-5; possibly TRBD1 for D (6 bases). V was pared by 0 bases and J by 0 bases, with 9 bases between. Germline CDR1 reads GTSNPN; CDR2 reads SVGIG (reference sequence). This CDR3 comprises 15 residues. CDR3 nucleotides: TGTGCCTGGAGTGTGGACAGAGCTAGCAATCAGCCCCAGCATTTT. Translation: CAWSVDRASNQPQHF.

The chain links TRBV10-1 to TRBJ2-7; 7 nucleotides line up with TRBD1. V gave up 6 bases and J gave up 3 bases; unmatched junction bases: 5. Germline V gives CDR1 WNHNN, CDR2 SYGVQD (reference sequence). The CDR3 contains 13 residues. The CDR3 region is CASSSDRDYEQYF. As DNA, the CDR3 is TGCGCCAGCAGCTCCGACAGGGACTACGAGCAGTACTTC.

V is TRBV2 and J is TRBJ2-7, with 8 bases identical to TRBD1. CDR1 is SNHLY, CDR2 FYNNEI, per germline. J lost 5 bases, V lost 4 bases, and 7 bases had no gene match. The CDR3 has 14 residues. The CDR3 is CASSVGTGRDEQYF. In DNA, the CDR3 is TGTGCCAGCAGTGTCGGGACAGGTCGGGACGAGCAGTACTTC.

The CDR3 DNA is TGTGCCAGCAGTGAAGAAGCCTATGGGCGTGGCAATCAGCCCCAGCATTTT. It encodes CASSEEAYGRGNQPQHF. The chain recombines TRBV6-1 with TRBJ1-5; no clear D. With 1 base removed from V and 2 bases from J, the gap between germline ends came to 15 bases. Per the germline V gene, CDR1 is MNHNS and CDR2 is SASEGT. This CDR3 comprises 17 residues.

This clone occurred once. This chain uses TRBV9 with TRBJ2-5; 9 nucleotides line up with TRBD2. CDR3 length: 16 residues. Germline V gene lookup returns CDR1 SGDLS and CDR2 YYNGEE. Germline trimming cut 3 bases from V and 5 bases from J; bases unmatched to any gene: 11. CDR3 sequence: CASSALGTSRGETQYF. The CDR3 DNA follows: TGTGCCAGCAGCGCACTTGGGACTAGCAGAGGGGAGACCCAGTACTTC. Combining the CDR3 with reference TRBV9 and TRBJ2-5 gives the whole variable domain DSGVTQTPKHLITATGQRVTLRCSPRSGDLSVYWYQQSLDQGLQFLIQYYNGEERAKGNILERFSAQQFPDLHSELNLSSLELGDSALYFCASSALGTSRGETQYFGPGTRLLVL.

The rearrangement uses TRBV18 and TRBJ2-7; D is perhaps TRBD2 (6 bases). The CDR3 sequence is 14 residues long. Per the germline V gene, CDR1 is KGHSH and CDR2 is LQKENI. Trimming left V 3 bases short and J 3 bases short, with 12 bases between. The CDR3 sequence: CASSPQEGYYEQYF. The CDR3 coding sequence is TGTGCCAGCTCACCCCAGGAGGGGTACTACGAGCAGTACTTC.

The gene calls are TRBV6-1 and TRBJ1-1; D is ambiguous. CDR1 and CDR2 (germline): MNHNS, SASEGT. Trimming pared 5 bases from V and 1 base from J, leaving 11 bases between. This CDR3 region has 14 residues. Written as DNA, the CDR3 is TGTGCCAGCAGTCCAGGCGGCTGGAACACTGAAGCTTTCTTT. This codes for CASSPGGWNTEAFF.

The chain uses TRBV5-1 and TRBJ2-1; 8 bases match TRBD1. Germline V gene sequence: CDR1 SGHRS, CDR2 YFSETQ. Trimming at V came to 4 bases and at J to 4 bases, leaving 7 bases not matched to a gene. The CDR3 sequence is 15 residues long. CDR3 bases: TGCGCCAGCAGCGCGACAGGGGAGGTGTACAATGAGCAGTTCTTC. Translation: CASSATGEVYNEQFF.

The chain has TRBV19 and TRBJ2-4; the D gene is possibly TRBD2 (6 bases). This CDR3 is 15 amino acids long. The germline V and J ends were trimmed by 7 bases and 1 base, with 14 bases remaining between them. Germline CDR1 is LNHDA and CDR2 is SQIVND (reference sequence). CDR3 amino acids: CASMAGSAAKNIQYF. The CDR3 coding sequence is TGTGCCAGTATGGCGGGGTCTGCGGCCAAAAACATTCAGTACTTC.

Turning to this clone: Other DNA sequences within the sample encode an identical CDR3. The V and J genes are TRBV6-5 and TRBJ1-1; D gene ambiguous. Trimming removed 7 bases at V and 2 bases at J, with 5 bases between. The CDR3 spans 11 residues. In germline, CDR1 is MNHEY, CDR2 SVGAGI. This chain's CDR3 is CASTKNTEAFF. In DNA, the CDR3 is TGTGCCAGCACCAAAAACACTGAAGCTTTCTTT.

This rearrangement joins TRBV2 to TRBJ1-2; D call uncertain. Looked up from germline, CDR1 is SNHLY and CDR2 is FYNNEI. With 2 bases removed from V and 4 bases from J, the gap between germline ends came to 14 bases. The CDR3 runs 15 residues. CDR3 nucleotides: TGTGCCAGCAGTGAAAGCGTCCGGGCCCTCTATGGCTACACCTTC. It specifies CASSESVRALYGYTF.

V and J are TRBV11-2 and TRBJ2-6, with TRBD2 as a possible D gene (6 bases). Germline V gene lookup returns CDR1 SGHAT and CDR2 FQNNGV. The CDR3 has 16 residues. V was shortened by 6 bases and J by 4 bases, with 16 bases between the two germline ends. The CDR3 DNA reads as TGTGCCAGCAGACCAACGGGAGCTGGAGGGGCCAACGTCCTGACTTTC. Translated, it gives CASRPTGAGGANVLTF.

This clone was seen more than once but under ten times. The rearrangement uses TRBV14 and TRBJ2-4, with D perhaps assigned TRBD1 or TRBD2 (5 bases each). With 5 bases removed from V and 6 bases from J, the gap between germline ends came to 5 bases. The CDR3 contains 11 residues. Germline assignment: CDR1 SGHDN and CDR2 FVKESK. The CDR3 sequence is CASSGGNIQYF. CDR3 bases: TGTGCCAGCAGCGGGGGAAACATTCAGTACTTC.

The chain is built from TRBV5-1 and TRBJ2-4; TRBD2 agrees at 7 bases. Germline loops: CDR1 SGHRS, CDR2 YFSETQ. This CDR3 is built from 14 residues. With V trimmed by 4 bases and J by 5 bases, 6 bases remained unmatched. CDR3 region: CASSELAGENIQYF. DNA of the CDR3: TGCGCCAGCAGCGAGTTGGCGGGAGAAAACATTCAGTACTTC. The full variable domain, in which reference TRBV5-1 and TRBJ2-4 provide the parts outside the CDR3, is KAGVTQTPRYLIKTRGQQVTLSCSPISGHRSVSWYQQTPGQGLQFLFEYFSETQRNKGNFPGRFSGRQFSNSRSEMNVSTLELGDSALYLCASSELAGENIQYFGAGTRLSVL.

The chain is built from TRBV5-1 and TRBJ1-3; tentatively, D is TRBD1 (5 bases). Germline loops: CDR1 SGHRS, CDR2 YFSETQ. This CDR3 is 15 amino acids long. The V end was cut by 1 base, the J end by 4 bases, with 12 bases between. The CDR3 region is CASSLRQGYGNTIYF. For the CDR3, the DNA is TGCGCCAGCAGCTTGCGTCAGGGTTACGGAAACACCATATATTTT. Together with reference TRBV5-1 and TRBJ1-3, the CDR3 gives the full variable domain: KAGVTQTPRYLIKTRGQQVTLSCSPISGHRSVSWYQQTPGQGLQFLFEYFSETQRNKGNFPGRFSGRQFSNSRSEMNVSTLELGDSALYLCASSLRQGYGNTIYFGEGSWLTVV.

J is TRBJ1-1 and V is TRBV2; D not resolved. Germline V gene sequence: CDR1 SNHLY, CDR2 FYNNEI. V was clipped by 5 bases and J by 3 bases, with 7 bases between them. The CDR3 totals 12 residues. The CDR3 reads CASSYDYTEAFF. The CDR3 DNA sequence: TGTGCCAGCAGTTACGATTACACTGAAGCTTTCTTT.

V usage is TRBV10-3 and J usage is TRBJ2-3; D remains ambiguous. Trimming took off 0 bases at V and 2 bases at J, with 15 bases between the two ends. From germline, CDR1 is ENHRY and CDR2 SYGVKD. This CDR3 region has 17 residues. Here the CDR3 reads CAISESVAHQSTDTQYF. CDR3 DNA: TGTGCCATCAGTGAGTCGGTAGCCCATCAATCCACAGATACGCAGTATTTT.

The chain is built from TRBV6-6 and TRBJ1-2; D might be TRBD1 (5 bases). Germline V gene sequence: CDR1 MNHNY, CDR2 SVGAGI (reference sequence). Trimming left V 3 bases short and J 4 bases short, with 9 bases between. There are 13 residues in the CDR3. CDR3 residues: CASSYGGRYGYTF. The CDR3 nucleotides are TGTGCCAGCAGTTATGGGGGTCGCTATGGCTACACCTTC.

This clone was observed once. This chain uses TRBV19 with TRBJ2-2; D not resolved. Germline values: CDR1 LNHDA, CDR2 SQIVND (reference sequence). The CDR3 covers 16 residues. V was cut by 2 bases and J by 5 bases, with 15 bases left in between. The CDR3 spells CASSILIGIRTGELFF. CDR3 coding DNA: TGTGCCAGTAGTATACTAATAGGGATTCGGACCGGGGAGCTGTTTTTT. The entire variable domain, with the rest obtained from reference TRBV19 and TRBJ2-2, is as follows: DGGITQSPKYLFRKEGQNVTLSCEQNLNHDAMYWYRQDPGQGLRLIYYSQIVNDFQKGDIAEGYSVSREKKESFPLTVTSAQKNPTAFYLCASSILIGIRTGELFFGEGSRLTVL.

This chain uses TRBV5-6 with TRBJ2-5; a possible D gene is TRBD2 (6 bases). Germline CDR1 reads SGHDT; CDR2 reads YYEEEE. Trimming pared 3 bases from V and 5 bases from J, leaving 14 bases between. This CDR3 spans 14 amino acids. The CDR3 is CASSSIPGRETQYF. The DNA of the CDR3 is TGTGCCAGCAGCTCCATCCCGGGGAGGGAGACCCAGTACTTC. Combining the CDR3 with reference TRBV5-6 and TRBJ2-5 gives the whole variable domain DAGVTQSPTHLIKTRGQQVTLRCSPKSGHDTVSWYQQALGQGPQFIFQYYEEEERQRGNFPDRFSGHQFPNYSSELNVNALLLGDSALYLCASSSIPGRETQYFGPGTRLLVL.

This clone has only a few counts. The chain employs TRBV28 and TRBJ1-2, with D perhaps matching TRBD1 (6 bases). Germline V gene lookup returns CDR1 MDHEN and CDR2 SYDVKM. The CDR3 extends over 12 amino acids. The germline V and J ends were trimmed by 5 bases and 6 bases, with 10 bases remaining between them. In DNA form, the CDR3 reads TGTGCCAGCAGTGATTACAGGGATGGCTACACCTTC. Its protein is CASSDYRDGYTF.

V and J are TRBV7-2 and TRBJ1-4; no clear D. The germline V gene encodes CDR1 SGHTA and CDR2 FQGNSA. The CDR3 loop spans 14 amino acids. The ends were cut back, 1 base at V and 11 bases at J, with 14 bases in the middle. The CDR3 DNA reads TGTGCCAGCAGCTTAGATCGGCGTCCTGGGAAACTGTTTTTT. The encoded protein is CASSLDRRPGKLFF.

Of note for this clone: This sample also contains other DNA sequences that code for the same CDR3. This chain uses TRBV11-2 with TRBJ2-5; D gene unclear. Germline lookup yields CDR1 SGHAT and CDR2 FQNNGV. The CDR3 is 11 residues long. The ends were cut back, 3 bases at V and 4 bases at J, with 3 bases in the middle. CDR3 amino acids: CASSFLETQYF. The CDR3, as DNA: TGTGCCAGCAGCTTTTTAGAGACCCAGTACTTC.

The chain is built from TRBV28 and TRBJ1-2, with TRBD1 matching 10 bases. CDR3 length: 15 residues. With V trimmed by 5 bases and J by 8 bases, 11 bases remained unmatched. In germline, CDR1 is MDHEN, CDR2 SYDVKM. The CDR3 bases are TGTGCCAGCAGTACCGCGGGCGGGACAGGGGTCGGCTACACCTTC. Encoded protein: CASSTAGGTGVGYTF.